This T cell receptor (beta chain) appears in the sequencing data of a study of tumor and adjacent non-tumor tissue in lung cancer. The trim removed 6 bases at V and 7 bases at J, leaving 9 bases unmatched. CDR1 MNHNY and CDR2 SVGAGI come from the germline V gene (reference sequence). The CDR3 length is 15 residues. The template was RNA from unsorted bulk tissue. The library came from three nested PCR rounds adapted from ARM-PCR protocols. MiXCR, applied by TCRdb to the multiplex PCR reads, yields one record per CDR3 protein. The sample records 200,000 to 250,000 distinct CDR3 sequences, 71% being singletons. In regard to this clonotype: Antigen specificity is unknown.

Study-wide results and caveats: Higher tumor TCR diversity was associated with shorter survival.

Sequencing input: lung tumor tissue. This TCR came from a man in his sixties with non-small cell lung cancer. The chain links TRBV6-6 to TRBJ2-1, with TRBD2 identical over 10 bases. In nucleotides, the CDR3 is TGTGCCAGCAGATCGCTTGGGACTAGCGAGAATGAGCAGTTCTTC. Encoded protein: CASRSLGTSENEQFF.